What follows is one T cell receptor (beta chain) and its context. Its matching antigen is unknown. V was pared by 2 bases and J by 4 bases, with 8 bases of the junction left unmatched. CDR3 length: 16 amino acids. CDR1 and CDR2 from the germline V gene are MNHEY and SVGAGI. This record comes from a study of shared clonotypes between healthy human individuals. Some clones are missing from TCRdb's copy, which holds only in-frame ones; the method was immunoSEQ multiplex PCR. Of more than 2,000,000 clones in the sample, 85% to 95% are singletons; the top ten hold over 0.12%. Within Nashville, Tennessee resided all donors, each a Caucasian adult. Study-level findings and limits: Researchers found naive subsets generally carried larger estimated richness than memory subsets.

V gene TRBV6-5 combines with J gene TRBJ2-7, with 10 bases identical to TRBD2. The receptor's source is a man younger than 35 in good health. The sample consisted of naive CD4+ T cells sorted from blood. Subset given: CD45RA+ positively selected. CDR3 loop: CASSYEAAGGPYEQYF. The CDR3 nucleotides are TGTGCCAGCAGTTACGAGGCAGCGGGAGGGCCTTACGAGCAGTACTTC.